These T cell receptor beta chains were read from a single sample in a study. MiXCR, applied by TCRdb to the 5' RACE reads, yields one record per CDR3 protein. This repertoire shows 8,500 to 14,000 distinct CDR3 sequences, around 47% found once; its top ten account for under 15%. The sample was tumor-infiltrating naive CD4+ T cells sorted from the breast tumor. All receptors come from a female donor with breast cancer. The CDR3 runs from the conserved cysteine through the conserved F or W. D genes are given only for firm matches. The listing skips clone size in some rows; elsewhere it reads once, few, many or a size class.

>TRBV7-6|TRBJ2-2|-|-
CASSLAGYRELFF
TGTGCCAGCAGCTTAGCAGGGTACCGGGAGCTGTTTTTT
>TRBV11-3|TRBJ2-1|-|-
CASSLDRDEQFF
TGTGCCAGCAGCTTAGACAGGGATGAGCAGTTCTTC
>TRBV20-1|TRBJ2-1|-|-
CSARDSGREVYNEQFF
TGCAGTGCTAGAGATTCCGGGAGAGAAGTTTACAATGAGCAGTTCTTC
>TRBV7-9|TRBJ1-2|-|TRBD1
CASSSTGAIFGYTF
TGTGCCAGCAGCTCGACAGGGGCGATTTTTGGCTACACCTTC
>TRBV27|TRBJ1-1|-|-
CASSLRQGLTEAFF
TGTGCCAGCAGTTTGCGCCAGGGTCTGACTGAAGCTTTCTTT
>TRBV6-5|TRBJ2-5|few|TRBD1
CASSPTGGTQETQYF
TGTGCCAGCAGCCCCACAGGGGGGACGCAAGAGACCCAGTACTTC
>TRBV7-9|TRBJ1-6|few|-
CASSSGFSYNSPLHF
TGTGCCAGCTCTTCGGGGTTTTCCTATAATTCACCCCTCCACTTT
>TRBV29-1|TRBJ1-2|-|-
CSVAGAQEYGYAF
TGCAGCGTGGCCGGGGCCCAAGAATATGGCTACGCCTTC
>TRBV29-1|TRBJ2-5|few|-
CSVRGGVETQYF
TGCAGCGTTAGAGGGGGTGTAGAGACCCAGTACTTC
>TRBV7-3|TRBJ2-2|-|-
CASSETPGHPSTGELFF
TGTGCCAGCAGCGAAACTCCGGGACACCCTAGCACCGGGGAGCTGTTTTTT
>TRBV12-3/TRBV12-4|TRBJ2-7|-|-
CASSLSSGQPYEQYF
TGTGCCAGCAGTTTAAGCTCAGGACAGCCCTACGAGCAGTACTTC
>TRBV12-3/TRBV12-4|TRBJ1-1|-|-
CASSLGRGGAFF
TGTGCCAGCAGTTTAGGGCGAGGAGGAGCTTTCTTT
>TRBV3-1|TRBJ2-2|-|TRBD2
CASSRALALENTGELFF
TGTGCCAGCAGCCGAGCACTAGCGTTAGAGAACACCGGGGAGCTGTTTTTT
>TRBV5-1|TRBJ2-6|-|-
CASSLEEGMGGANVLTF
TGCGCCAGCAGCTTGGAAGAGGGGATGGGGGGGGCCAACGTCCTGACTTTC
>TRBV15|TRBJ2-6|-|-
CATSRDPRAGANVLTF
TGTGCCACCAGCAGAGATCCCCGGGCTGGGGCCAACGTCCTGACTTTC
>TRBV20-1|TRBJ2-3|-|-
CSARYGTSTDTQYF
TGCAGTGCTAGATACGGGACTAGCACAGATACGCAGTATTTT
>TRBV5-1|TRBJ1-6|-|TRBD1
CASSVTLRDRVNSPLHF
TGCGCCAGCAGCGTGACCCTCCGGGACAGGGTTAATTCACCCCTCCACTTT
>TRBV29-1|TRBJ1-2|-|-
CSVIFHHGSKGYTF
TGCAGCGTGATTTTCCATCACGGGTCGAAAGGCTACACCTTC